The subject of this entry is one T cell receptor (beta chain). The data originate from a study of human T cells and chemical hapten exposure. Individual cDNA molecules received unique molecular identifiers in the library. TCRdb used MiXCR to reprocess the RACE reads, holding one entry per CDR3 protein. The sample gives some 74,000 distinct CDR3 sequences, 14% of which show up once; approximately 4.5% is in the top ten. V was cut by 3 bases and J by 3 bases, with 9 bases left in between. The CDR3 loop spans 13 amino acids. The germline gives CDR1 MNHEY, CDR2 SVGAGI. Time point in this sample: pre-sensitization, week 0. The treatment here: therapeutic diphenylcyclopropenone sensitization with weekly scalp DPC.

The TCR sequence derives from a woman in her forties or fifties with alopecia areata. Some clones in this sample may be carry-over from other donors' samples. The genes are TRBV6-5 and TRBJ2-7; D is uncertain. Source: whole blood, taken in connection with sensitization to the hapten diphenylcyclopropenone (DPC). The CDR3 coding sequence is TGTGCCAGCAGTTATACAAGATACTACGAGCAGTACTTC. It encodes CASSYTRYYEQYF.